Here is one T cell receptor beta chain with its context. This clonotype was found a few times. It lacks a known antigen. Base-call qualities are not available, and no considerably larger clone is one nucleotide away. The library was obtained by 5' RACE. Instrument used: NextSeq 500. In the TCR library protocol, a unique molecular identifier was attached to each TCR cDNA molecule so that PCR and sequencing errors could be corrected. The authors' analysis ran thus. TCR identification, UMI-based error correction and CDR3 extraction were all carried out with Decombinator tools. Expanded TCRs were defined as those above a frequency of 2 per 1,000, corresponding to the top 1% of the tumor frequency distribution. Renyi diversity was calculated using the R vegan package after each repertoire was subsampled 100 times to 5,000 TCRs. CDR3 similarity networks were built from amino acid triplet string-kernel similarity, with CDR3s being connected when pairwise similarity was above 0.82. TCRdb redid the processing of the public reads, applying fastp at Q25 and MiXCR, and retained in-frame beta chains. One record per CDR3 amino acid sequence lists the most common genes and DNA. TCRdb, not the original authors, processed these V and J calls. In this sample the table shows 9,100 or so distinct CDR3 sequences, approximately 8% of which occur a single time. Around 27% of the sample is held by the ten biggest clonotypes.

This record comes from a study of spatial heterogeneity in lung cancer (dated by TCRdb to 2018 to 2020). For context, the study as a whole: Beta-chain transcripts were consistently detected in greater numbers than alpha-chain transcripts, which likely reflected higher beta-chain transcript abundance. In the raw uncorrected reads, each unique combination of TCR and UMI appeared on average more than ten times. In non-small cell lung cancer, the study quantitatively compared TCR alpha and beta repertoires across several tumor regions, matched nontumor lung, and blood. Nonsynonymous mutation counts, determined by whole-exome sequencing of tumor tissue, were related to TCR repertoire features. At surgery, roughly 220 tumor regions, around 65 matched nontumor lung samples and 45 to 60 PBMC samples were TCR-sequenced for both alpha and beta chains. What the work shows at the level of the full study, not this receptor alone: Additional single-cell paired TCR alpha and beta sequencing was considered necessary to confirm, at a functional level, the hypothesis that regional TCRs recognize regional mutations. Ubiquitous expanded tumor TCRs showed up in blood more often at tumor resection than at routine follow-up.

CDR1 and CDR2, per the germline V gene (reference sequence), are LGHDT and YNNKEL. From its cysteine to its phenylalanine, the CDR3 spans 13 amino acids. The DNA shown is the 39-base CDR3, in frame from base 1. Trimming takes 2 bases from V and 5 bases from J, and the germline ends sit 9 bases apart. The time point tag for this specimen amounts to: sample taken at primary tumor resection. TCR sequencing used whole RNA extracted from tumor and nontumor lung tissue, or from cryopreserved PBMC samples, without cell sorting. Samples were obtained from approximately 72 patients with early-stage, untreated non-small cell lung cancer from the lung TRACERx cohort. Only patients for whom sufficient RNA was available from at least two tumor regions were selected for TCR sequencing.

The sample in question was PBMCs, obtained at surgery. The clonotype originates from a female donor with early-stage non-small cell lung cancer. The chain was built from TRBV3-1 and TRBJ1-2; the D gene is possibly TRBD1, with 6 bases matching. Read as DNA, the sequence is TGTGCCAGCAGCCAACTTACAGGGTATGGCTACACCTTC. This translates into CASSQLTGYGYTF.